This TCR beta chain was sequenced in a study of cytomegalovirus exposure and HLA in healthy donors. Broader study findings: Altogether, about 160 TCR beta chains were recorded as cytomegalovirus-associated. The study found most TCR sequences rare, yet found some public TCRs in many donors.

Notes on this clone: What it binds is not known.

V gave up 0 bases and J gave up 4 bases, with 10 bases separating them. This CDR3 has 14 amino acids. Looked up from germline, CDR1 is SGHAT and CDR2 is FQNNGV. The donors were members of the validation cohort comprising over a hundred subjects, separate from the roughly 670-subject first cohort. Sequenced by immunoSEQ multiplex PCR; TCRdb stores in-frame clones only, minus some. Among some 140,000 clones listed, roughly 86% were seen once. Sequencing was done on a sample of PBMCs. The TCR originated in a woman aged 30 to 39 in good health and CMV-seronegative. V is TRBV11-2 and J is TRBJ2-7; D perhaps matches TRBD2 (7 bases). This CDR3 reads CASSLERGGYEQYF. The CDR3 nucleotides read TGTGCCAGCAGCTTAGAGAGGGGGGGGTACGAGCAGTACTTC.